A selection of T cell receptor beta chains follows, all from one sample in a study of T cells in Graves' hyperthyroidism and ophthalmopathy. TCRdb independently ran MiXCR on the multiplex PCR reads; one entry per CDR3 protein. The sample contains about 400,000 distinct CDR3 sequences, around 15% of which appear only once. Sequenced: blood. These receptors all stem from a woman aged 60-75 years with Graves' ophthalmopathy. CDR3s include the opening cysteine and the closing phenylalanine or tryptophan. D genes are given only for firm matches.

>TRBJ2-1|TRBV28|.
CASSPSGGGVYNEQFF
>TRBJ2-2|TRBV11-2|TRBD2
CASTSSGKTGELFF
>TRBJ2-2|TRBV12-3/TRBV12-4|TRBD1
CASSFGQGDTGELFF
>TRBJ2-7|TRBV12-3/TRBV12-4|.
CASSFGLSYEQYF
>TRBJ1-4|TRBV7-9|.
CASSLLQGGLFF
>TRBJ2-5|TRBV20-1|TRBD2
CSARVGLAGYQETQYF
>TRBJ2-7|TRBV28|TRBD2
CASYPGSGRFNEQYF
>TRBJ2-1|TRBV20-1|TRBD1
CSARDHAGPRGINNEQFF
>TRBJ2-1|TRBV4-1|TRBD2
CASSQDPSGNNEQFF
>TRBJ1-2|TRBV7-9|.
CASSPQGPTFGGYTF
>TRBJ2-7|TRBV7-9|TRBD1
CASSPGGAGYEQYF
>TRBJ2-7|TRBV30|.
CAWSYTGSYEQYF
>TRBJ2-1|TRBV20-1|TRBD1
CSALNRQGSYNEQFF
>TRBJ1-6|TRBV20-1|.
CSAADGKSSYNSPLHF
>TRBJ2-7|TRBV5-1|TRBD2
CASSLVGSGGGYEQYF
>TRBJ2-1|TRBV29-1|.
CSVEDRNRVVYNEQFF
>TRBJ1-6|TRBV3-1|.
CASSQTYNSPLHF
>TRBJ2-7|TRBV2|TRBD1
CASSITGTGLNEQYF